The clone carrying this TCR beta chain was counted only a few times. What it binds is unknown. CDR3 length equals 14 residues. Germline V gene lookup returns CDR1 SGHAT and CDR2 FQNNGV. Trimming cost V 5 bases and J 0 bases, with 5 bases left between them. For TCRbeta, the library was prepared with unique molecular identifiers. TCRdb reanalysed the PCR reads using MiXCR and keeps one entry per CDR3 protein. This table holds about 540,000 distinct CDR3 sequences, 25% to 30% found once. These data originate in a study of T-cell reconstitution after alpha-beta-depleted transplantation in children. Study observations and caveats: T-cell counts and diversity were attributed mostly to newly produced T cells one year after transplant. Expanded clones from the graft, numbering several hundred, reportedly supplied alpha-beta T cells about two months after transplant. Several patients had high TCRbeta diversity at day 60; it came from surviving recipient T cells and thymic progenitors.

This material consisted of PBMCs, taken before TCRalphabeta/CD19-depleted stem cell transplant. The chain has TRBV11-2 and TRBJ1-6; D remains ambiguous. This receptor was taken from a boy under three years old with Wiskott-Aldrich syndrome, due to receive a stem cell transplant. In DNA, the CDR3 is TGTGCCAGCAGCCCGGACTCCTATAATTCACCCCTCCACTTT. It is translated as CASSPDSYNSPLHF.